This TCR beta chain was observed in a study of blood T cell repertoires in COVID-19. CDR1 and CDR2 from the germline V gene are KGHDR and SFDVKD. The CDR3 sequence is 13 residues long. V was trimmed by 10 bases and J by 2 bases, leaving 12 bases between them. The method was immunoSEQ multiplex PCR; TCRdb's version includes in-frame clones alone and lacks a portion of them. The sample holds 150,000 to 200,000 clones, approximately 84% seen once. The rearrangement uses TRBV24-1 and TRBJ2-3; TRBD1 might be the D (6 bases). The receptor was isolated from a human donor with acute or convalescent COVID-19. The donor label of this sample is uncertain. Material for sequencing was peripheral blood. The CDR3 nucleotides read TGTGCCACTTCGACAGGATCCACAGATACGCAGTATTTT. Translation gives CATSTGSTDTQYF.